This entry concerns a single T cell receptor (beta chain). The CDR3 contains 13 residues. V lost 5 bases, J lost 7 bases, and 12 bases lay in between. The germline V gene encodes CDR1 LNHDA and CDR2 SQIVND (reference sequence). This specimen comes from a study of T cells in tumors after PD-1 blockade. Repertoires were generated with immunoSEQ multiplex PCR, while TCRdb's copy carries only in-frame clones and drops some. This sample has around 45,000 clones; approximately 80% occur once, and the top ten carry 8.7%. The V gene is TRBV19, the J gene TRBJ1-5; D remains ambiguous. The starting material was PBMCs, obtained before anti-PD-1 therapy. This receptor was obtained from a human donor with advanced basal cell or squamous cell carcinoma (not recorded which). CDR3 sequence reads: CASSLGARQPQHF. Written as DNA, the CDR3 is TGTGCCAGTAGTCTGGGAGCTCGGCAGCCCCAGCATTTT.